The T cell receptor (beta chain) under discussion was sequenced for a study of cytomegalovirus exposure and HLA in healthy donors. Study in general: The approximately 130 validation repertoires were reported in a later analysis to have been generated on the same platform as the roughly 670 first-cohort repertoires. Study-wide results and caveats: One later analysis, an examination of the 100 to 150 validation repertoires, found that first-cohort TCR clusters tended to co-occur in them. The study designated fewer than 200 TCR beta chains cytomegalovirus-associated.

V shed 5 bases, J shed 7 bases, and the junction held 7 bases outside the gene matches. This CDR3 spans 15 amino acids. From germline, CDR1 is SNHLY and CDR2 FYNNEI. Only in-frame clones appear in the TCRdb table, and some are missing; sequencing was by immunoSEQ multiplex PCR. Of 65,000 to 95,000 clones detected, roughly 93% appear once; the ten largest clones hold 3.6%. The donors were part of the validation cohort, which consisted of under 150 subjects and was separate from the first cohort of under 750 subjects. Comment on this clone: Its antigen is unknown.

The sequenced sample consisted of PBMCs. The J gene is TRBJ1-6, the V gene TRBV2, with 8 bases identical to TRBD1. This sequence originates from a woman in her thirties in good health and CMV-seronegative. CDR3 DNA sequence: TGTGCCAGCAGTCCAAGACAGGGGAGGAATTCACCCCTCCACTTT. This encodes CASSPRQGRNSPLHF.